This T cell receptor beta chain was found in a study of a mutant IDH1 vaccine in newly diagnosed glioma. About the research overall: Commencement of vaccination occurred 4-6 weeks following radiotherapy alone, or concurrently with temozolomide cycles. It was radiotherapy, temozolomide, or both that patients received previously, with most receiving both.

Clones were read by immunoSEQ multiplex PCR, and TCRdb kept only the in-frame ones, dropping some. The table lists roughly 60,000 clones, around 84% of them singletons. Described time point: week 5, during vaccination. Vaccinated patients received 300 ug of mutant IDH1 20-mer peptide per dose, with topical imiquimod. Donors had new WHO grade 3 or 4 IDH1-mutant, ATRX-lost astrocytomas. The trim removed 5 bases at V and 0 bases at J, leaving 9 bases unmatched. There are 17 residues in the CDR3. Looked up from germline, CDR1 is SGHTA and CDR2 is FQGNSA. The study, taken as a whole, reports: Any relationship between pseudoprogression and changes in top peripheral T cell clonotypes seemed absent.

As for this clone: Antigen specificity is unknown.

Sample: PBMCs, taken from a glioma patient whose treatment included an IDH1 peptide vaccine. This receptor was obtained from a woman in her 50s with glioma. V is TRBV7-2 and J is TRBJ1-4; 7 nucleotides align to TRBD1. This chain's CDR3 is CASSPMGQTSTNEKLFF. The CDR3 nucleotides read TGTGCCAGCAGCCCGATGGGACAGACATCAACTAATGAAAAACTGTTTTTT.